These 27 T cell receptor beta chains were all obtained from the same sample, sequenced in a study of shared clonotypes between healthy human individuals. This table comes from immunoSEQ multiplex PCR, and its TCRdb copy is limited to in-frame clones, with some not included. The sample carries 2 million to 2.5 million clones, approximately 94% recorded once. The sequencing input was naive CD4+ T cells sorted from blood. Subset here: CD45RA+ positively selected. These receptors all stem from a young man in good health.

The chain joins TRBV6-1 to TRBJ2-3; D unclear. This CDR3 comprises 10 residues. Germline V gene lookup returns CDR1 MNHNS and CDR2 SASEGT. Trimming stripped 8 bases from V and 5 bases from J, with 5 bases between. The CDR3 protein is CASRIDTQYF. CDR3 nucleotide sequence: TGTGCCAGCCGAATAGATACGCAGTATTTT.

This clone is a singleton in its sample. This chain joins TRBV6-5 and TRBJ1-4, with D unclear. CDR1 and CDR2 from the germline V gene are MNHEY and SVGAGI. CDR3 length: 14 residues. Trimming took 0 bases from V and 3 from J, leaving 5 bases between them. The CDR3 loop reads CASSYSWANEKLFF. CDR3 coding DNA: TGTGCCAGCAGTTACTCGTGGGCTAATGAAAAACTGTTTTTT.

V usage is TRBV2 and J usage is TRBJ1-6; D is perhaps TRBD1 (5 bases). Germline V CDR1 and CDR2: SNHLY, FYNNEI. The CDR3 has 12 residues. Trimming took off 9 bases at V and 7 bases at J, with 10 bases between the two ends. CDR3 sequence (DNA): TGTGCCAGGGGACGGATCAATTCACCCCTCCACTTT. As protein: CARGRINSPLHF.

To note about this clone: Additional DNA sequences in this sample encode the identical CDR3. In DNA form, the CDR3 reads TGCGCCAGCAGCCTCCAGAGCTCTGGAAACACCATATATTTT. Protein sequence: CASSLQSSGNTIYF. The chain joins TRBV5-1 to TRBJ1-3, with D unresolved. CDR1 and CDR2 from the germline V gene are SGHRS and YFSETQ. V lost 4 bases and J lost 0, with 8 bases in between. The CDR3 is 14 residues long.

The CDR3 loop is CSVGDLIYGYTF. The DNA of the CDR3 is TGCAGCGTAGGGGACCTTATCTATGGCTACACCTTC. The chain uses TRBV29-1 and TRBJ1-2; weak D call: TRBD1 (5 bases). The CDR3 contains 12 residues. From germline, CDR1 is SQVTM and CDR2 ANQGSEA. V gave up 6 bases and J gave up 4 bases, with 12 bases separating them.

V is TRBV18 and J is TRBJ1-3; no reliable D call. CDR1 and CDR2 from the germline V gene are KGHSH and LQKENI. Deletions cut 4 bases from V and 0 bases from J, with 7 bases between. This CDR3 has 14 amino acids. The CDR3 sequence is CASSLQSSGNTIYF. The CDR3 DNA is TGTGCCAGCTCACTTCAGAGCTCTGGAAACACCATATATTTT.

The chain combines TRBV27 with TRBJ2-1; TRBD2 matches at 8 bases. The germline V gene encodes CDR1 MNHEY and CDR2 SMNVEV (reference sequence). The CDR3 extends over 15 amino acids. Germline trimming cut 10 bases from V and 1 base from J; bases unmatched to any gene: 9. The CDR3 DNA reads as TGTGCCACCCTTCGGCTAGCGGGTTCCTACAATGAGCAGTTCTTC. Its translation: CATLRLAGSYNEQFF.

The rearrangement joins TRBV29-1 to TRBJ2-5; 10 bases are a match to TRBD1. This CDR3 is 13 amino acids long. The V segment lost 1 base and the J segment 5 bases; nucleotides outside the gene matches: 1. CDR1 and CDR2 (germline): SQVTM, ANQGSEA. CDR3: CSVEVDRGETQYF. As DNA, the CDR3 is TGCAGCGTTGAAGTGGACAGGGGGGAGACCCAGTACTTC.

This sequence joins TRBV7-3 and TRBJ2-7; maybe TRBD1 (5 bases). The CDR3 length is 15 residues. Germline CDR1 reads SGHTA; CDR2 reads FQGTGA. V lost 0 bases, J lost 2 bases, and 11 bases lay in between. CDR3 nucleotides: TGTGCCAGCAGCTTAACTTCTGTGGGGCCCTACGAGCAGTACTTC. Translating gives CASSLTSVGPYEQYF.

J is TRBJ2-7 and V is TRBV10-3; 8 bases are a match to TRBD1. This CDR3 is 15 amino acids long. The V and J ends lost 6 bases and 0 bases, in that order; junction bases with no gene match: 7. Germline V gene lookup returns CDR1 ENHRY and CDR2 SYGVKD. CDR3 sequence reads: CAISATGVSSYEQYF. The CDR3 region has the DNA TGTGCCATCAGCGCGACAGGGGTTAGCTCCTACGAGCAGTACTTC.

The gene calls are TRBV6-1 and TRBJ1-1; D unresolved. Germline lookup yields CDR1 MNHNS and CDR2 SASEGT. The CDR3 runs 12 residues. The V end was cut by 0 bases, the J end by 10 bases, with 9 bases between. The DNA of the CDR3 is TGTGCCAGCAGTGAAGCAGGGTTCTCAGCTTTCTTT. It specifies CASSEAGFSAFF.

The chain joins TRBV29-1 to TRBJ2-3; TRBD2 matches 9 bases. Germline trimming cut 4 bases from V and 0 bases from J; bases unmatched to any gene: 14. CDR3 length: 18 amino acids. Germline V gives CDR1 SQVTM, CDR2 ANQGSEA. CDR3 amino acids: CSVAGTSPMTTSTDTQYF. CDR3 sequence (DNA): TGCAGCGTTGCTGGGACTAGCCCCATGACGACTAGCACAGATACGCAGTATTTT.

A remark on this clone: One junction end disagrees with the germline gene, perhaps due to a read error. The chain has TRBV7-7 and TRBJ2-1; a possible D gene is TRBD1 (6 bases). The CDR3 sequence is 14 residues long. CDR1 and CDR2 from the germline V gene are SSHAT and FNYEAQ (reference sequence). The CDR3 nucleotides read TGTGCTAGCAGCCCTGGACAGAACTACAATGAGCAGTTCTTC. Translation: CASSPGQNYNEQFF.

Of note for this clone: Mismatch with germline at one junction end may stem from a read error. The sample has other DNA sequences that encode this CDR3 too. The rearrangement joins TRBV30 to TRBJ1-6, with a possible D match to TRBD1 (5 bases). Germline V gene lookup returns CDR1 GTSNPN and CDR2 SVGIG (reference sequence). This CDR3 spans 14 amino acids. The CDR3 DNA sequence: TGCGCCTGGAAAATTGCAGGGACCAATTCACCCCTCCACTTT. Its protein product is CAWKIAGTNSPLHF.

This chain joins TRBV27 and TRBJ1-1; 7 bases fit TRBD1. Per the germline V gene, CDR1 is MNHEY and CDR2 is SMNVEV (reference sequence). The CDR3 is made up of 15 amino acids. CDR3 in DNA: TGTGCACACCCTATACCCCAGGGGGTGAACACTGAAGCTTTCTTT. Translation: CAHPIPQGVNTEAFF.

The rearrangement links TRBV30 to TRBJ1-1; maybe TRBD1 (5 bases). This CDR3 has 14 amino acids. The germline V and J ends were trimmed by 4 bases and 0 bases, with 12 bases remaining between them. Germline loops: CDR1 GTSNPN, CDR2 SVGIG (reference sequence). As DNA, the CDR3 is TGTGCCTGGAAAGTTAGGACACTGAACACTGAAGCTTTCTTT. The encoded protein is CAWKVRTLNTEAFF.

The J gene is TRBJ2-3, the V gene TRBV29-1, with 7 bases identical to TRBD2. This CDR3 has 12 amino acids. The germline V gene encodes CDR1 SQVTM and CDR2 ANQGSEA. The ends lost 5 bases at V and 4 bases at J; junction bases unmatched: 3. CDR3 in amino acids: CSVISGSDTQYF. The CDR3, as DNA: TGCAGCGTTATTAGCGGGTCAGATACGCAGTATTTT.

The V call is TRBV7-2, the J call TRBJ2-7, with TRBD1 matching 7 bases. The V segment lost 4 bases and the J segment 5 bases; nucleotides outside the gene matches: 8. Germline CDR1 reads SGHTA; CDR2 reads FQGNSA. The CDR3 loop spans 14 amino acids. The CDR3: CASSSRTGFDEQYF. The DNA for the CDR3 is TGTGCCAGCAGCTCACGGACAGGCTTTGACGAGCAGTACTTC.

V and J are TRBV19 and TRBJ1-2; the match to TRBD1 covers 12 bases. V shed 6 bases and J 4 bases; nucleotides not matched to a gene: 9. The CDR3 extends over 16 amino acids. Germline CDR1 is LNHDA and CDR2 is SQIVND (reference sequence). CDR3 DNA: TGTGCCAGTAGAGACGCCGGGACAGGGGGCAGCTATGGCTACACCTTC. This encodes CASRDAGTGGSYGYTF.

About this clone itself: Other DNA sequences from this sample encode an identical CDR3 as well. The J gene is TRBJ2-7, the V gene TRBV18, with 7 nucleotides matching TRBD2. V lost 4 bases and J lost 0; bases outside the gene matches: 3. Germline V gives CDR1 KGHSH, CDR2 LQKENI. The CDR3 length is 14 residues. The CDR3 coding sequence is TGTGCCAGCTCACGGGGAGGGTCCTCCTACGAGCAGTACTTC. Its protein is CASSRGGSSYEQYF.

This clone turned up a few times. The J gene is TRBJ2-7, the V gene TRBV30, with 9 bases that match TRBD1. Germline V gene data show CDR1 as GTSNPN and CDR2 as SVGIG (reference sequence). This CDR3 has 14 amino acids. After removal of 4 bases from V and 2 bases from J, the junction contained 6 bases not matched to a gene. CDR3 DNA: TGTGCCTGGAACCACAGGGGGCCTACCTACGAGCAGTACTTC. It translates to CAWNHRGPTYEQYF.

The CDR3 nucleotides read TGTGCCAGTAGTATGGTATGGGGGAACACTGAAGCTTTCTTT. Encoded protein: CASSMVWGNTEAFF. The chain joins TRBV19 to TRBJ1-1; no clear D gene. Trimming took 3 bases from V and 1 from J, leaving 9 bases between them. There are 14 residues in the CDR3. Germline V gene sequence: CDR1 LNHDA, CDR2 SQIVND (reference sequence).

J is TRBJ2-7 and V is TRBV10-3; tentative D call: TRBD1 (6 bases). Trimming stripped 3 bases from V and 2 bases from J, with 17 bases between. The CDR3 is 16 amino acids. Germline lookup yields CDR1 ENHRY and CDR2 SYGVKD. In DNA, the CDR3 is TGTGCCATCAGTGACGACCCCAGGGCAGGGGCCTACGAGCAGTACTTC. As protein: CAISDDPRAGAYEQYF.

V and J are TRBV7-2 and TRBJ1-2; D unclear. This CDR3 has 14 residues. CDR1 is SGHTA, CDR2 FQGNSA, per germline. V was trimmed by 3 bases and J by 0 bases, leaving 8 bases between them. The CDR3: CASSFLGSNYGYTF. CDR3 DNA: TGTGCCAGCAGCTTTTTGGGATCTAACTATGGCTACACCTTC.

A word on this clone: Other nucleotide sequences from this sample produce the same CDR3. The V gene is TRBV30, the J gene TRBJ1-3; the D is unclear. The CDR3 runs 12 residues. Germline V gene data show CDR1 as GTSNPN and CDR2 as SVGIG (reference sequence). V was cut by 4 bases and J by 4 bases, with 8 bases left in between. The chain's CDR3 is CAWTGSGNTIYF. Here the CDR3 DNA reads TGTGCCTGGACAGGTTCCGGAAACACCATATATTTT.

The table lists this clone with a count of one. The rearrangement joins TRBV2 to TRBJ2-7; 7 bases align to TRBD1. Germline CDR1 and CDR2: SNHLY and FYNNEI. The CDR3 covers 17 residues. The ends lost 3 bases at V and 3 bases at J; junction bases unmatched: 14. The CDR3 region has the DNA TGTGCCAGCAGTGATGCCCCCGGGGCAGGGGGAGTCTACGAGCAGTACTTC. Amino acids: CASSDAPGAGGVYEQYF.

The chain combines TRBV18 with TRBJ2-5, with D maybe TRBD1 (6 bases). This CDR3 has 19 amino acids. The V gene lost 2 bases and the J gene lost 4 bases, with 26 bases spanning the gap. CDR1 and CDR2 from the germline V gene are KGHSH and LQKENI. For the CDR3, the DNA is TGTGCCAGCTCACCATCGGTCGGCAGGGGTTCATATGTCGTAGAGACCCAGTACTTC. Translating gives CASSPSVGRGSYVVETQYF.